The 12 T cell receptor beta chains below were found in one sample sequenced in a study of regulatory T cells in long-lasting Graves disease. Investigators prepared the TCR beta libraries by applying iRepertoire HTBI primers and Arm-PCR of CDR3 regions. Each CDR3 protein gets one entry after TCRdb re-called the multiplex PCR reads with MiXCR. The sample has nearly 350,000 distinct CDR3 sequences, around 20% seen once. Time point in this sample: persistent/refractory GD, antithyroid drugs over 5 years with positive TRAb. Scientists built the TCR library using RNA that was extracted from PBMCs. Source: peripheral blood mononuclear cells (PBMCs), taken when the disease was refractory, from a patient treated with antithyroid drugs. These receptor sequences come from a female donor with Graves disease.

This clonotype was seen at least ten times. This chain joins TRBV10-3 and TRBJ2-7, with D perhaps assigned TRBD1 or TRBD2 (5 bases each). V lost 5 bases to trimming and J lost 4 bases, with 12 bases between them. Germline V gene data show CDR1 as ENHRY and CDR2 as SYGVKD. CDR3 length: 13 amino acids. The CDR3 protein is CAISQGEEYEQYF. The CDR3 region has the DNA TGTGCCATCAGTCAGGGAGAGGAATACGAGCAGTACTTC.

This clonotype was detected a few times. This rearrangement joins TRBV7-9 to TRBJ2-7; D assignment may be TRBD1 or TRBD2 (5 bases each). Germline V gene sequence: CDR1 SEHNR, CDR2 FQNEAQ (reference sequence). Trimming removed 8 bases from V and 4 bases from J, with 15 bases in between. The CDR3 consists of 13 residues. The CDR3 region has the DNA TGTGCCAGCGGGCGGGCAGGGATATACGAGCAGTACTTC. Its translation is CASGRAGIYEQYF.

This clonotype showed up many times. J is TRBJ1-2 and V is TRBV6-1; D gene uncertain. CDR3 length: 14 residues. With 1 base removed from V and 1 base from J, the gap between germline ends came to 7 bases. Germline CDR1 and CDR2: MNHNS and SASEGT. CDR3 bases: TGTGCCAGCAGTGAAGGCGGCAGTAACTATGGCTACACCTTC. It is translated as CASSEGGSNYGYTF.

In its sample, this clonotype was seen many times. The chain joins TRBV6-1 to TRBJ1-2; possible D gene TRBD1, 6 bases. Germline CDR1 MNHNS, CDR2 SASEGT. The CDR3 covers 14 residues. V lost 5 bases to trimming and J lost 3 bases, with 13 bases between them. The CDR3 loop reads CASSPTGFDYGYTF. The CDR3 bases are TGTGCCAGCAGTCCTACAGGGTTTGACTATGGCTACACCTTC.

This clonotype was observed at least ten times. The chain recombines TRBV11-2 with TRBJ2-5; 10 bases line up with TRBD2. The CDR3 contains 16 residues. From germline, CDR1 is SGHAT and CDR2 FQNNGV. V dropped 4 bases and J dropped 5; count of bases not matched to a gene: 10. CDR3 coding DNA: TGTGCCAGCAGCTCCGCGGCTAGCGGGGGCGGGGAGACCCAGTACTTC. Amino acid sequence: CASSSAASGGGETQYF.

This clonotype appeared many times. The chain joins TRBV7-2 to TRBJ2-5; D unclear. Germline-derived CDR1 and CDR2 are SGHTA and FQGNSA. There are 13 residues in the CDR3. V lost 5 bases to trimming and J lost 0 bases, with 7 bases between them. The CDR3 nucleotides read TGTGCCAGCAGCCCTGAAAACCAAGAGACCCAGTACTTC. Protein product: CASSPENQETQYF. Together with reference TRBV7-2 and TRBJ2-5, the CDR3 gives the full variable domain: GAGVSQSPSNKVTEKGKDVELRCDPISGHTALYWYRQSLGQGLEFLIYFQGNSAPDKSGLPSDRFSAERTGGSVSTLTIQRTQQEDSAVYLCASSPENQETQYFGPGTRLLVL.

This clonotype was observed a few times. CDR3 DNA: TGTGCCAGCAGCTTGGTCGGGGCAGGAAATTCACCCCTCCACTTT. It is translated as CASSLVGAGNSPLHF. The rearrangement links TRBV5-6 to TRBJ1-6; tentatively, D is TRBD1 (5 bases). Looked up from germline, CDR1 is SGHDT and CDR2 is YYEEEE. The CDR3 contains 15 residues. V was shortened by 0 bases and J by 7 bases, with 11 bases between the two germline ends.

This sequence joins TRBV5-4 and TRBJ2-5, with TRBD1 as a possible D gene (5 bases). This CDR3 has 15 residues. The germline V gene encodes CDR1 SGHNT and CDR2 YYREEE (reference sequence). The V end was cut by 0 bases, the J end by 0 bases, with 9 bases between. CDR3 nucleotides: TGTGCCAGCAGCTTGGGGGCAGGGTACCAAGAGACCCAGTACTTC. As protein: CASSLGAGYQETQYF.

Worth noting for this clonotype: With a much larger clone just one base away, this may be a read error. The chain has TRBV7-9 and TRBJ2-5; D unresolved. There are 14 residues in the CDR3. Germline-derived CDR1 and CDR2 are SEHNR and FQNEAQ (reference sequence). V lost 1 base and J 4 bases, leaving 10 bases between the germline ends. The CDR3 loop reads CASSLGWSIETQYF. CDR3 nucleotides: TGTGCCAGCAGCTTAGGATGGAGTATAGAGACCCAGTACTTC.

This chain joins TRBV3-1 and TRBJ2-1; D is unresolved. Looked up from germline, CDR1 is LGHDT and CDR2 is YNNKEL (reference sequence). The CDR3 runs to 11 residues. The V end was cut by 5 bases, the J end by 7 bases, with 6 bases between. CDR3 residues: CASSEINEQFF. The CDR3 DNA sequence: TGTGCCAGCAGCGAGATAAATGAGCAGTTCTTC.

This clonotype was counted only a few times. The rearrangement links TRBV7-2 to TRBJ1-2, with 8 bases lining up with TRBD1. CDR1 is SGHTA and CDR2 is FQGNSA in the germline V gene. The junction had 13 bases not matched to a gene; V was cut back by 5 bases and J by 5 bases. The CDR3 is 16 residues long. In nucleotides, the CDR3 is TGTGCCAGCAGCCCCCAGACAGGGGTCCTTTTATATGGCTACACCTTC. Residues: CASSPQTGVLLYGYTF.

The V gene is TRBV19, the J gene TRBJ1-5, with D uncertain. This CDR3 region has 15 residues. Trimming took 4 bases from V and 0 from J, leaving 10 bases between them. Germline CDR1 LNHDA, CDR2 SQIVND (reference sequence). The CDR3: CASSKVAYSNQPQHF. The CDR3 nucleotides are TGTGCCAGTAGTAAGGTAGCATATAGCAATCAGCCCCAGCATTTT.